This TCR beta chain was recorded in a study of blood T cell repertoires in COVID-19. As for the study in general: The United States, Italy and Spain were the sources of the acute and convalescent COVID-19 samples. T cells, B-cell-depleted T cells, or PBMCs provided the cDNA or gDNA that served as material.

Original methodology: Scientists estimated how many nucleated cells there were by amplifying reference gene primers. Produced via immunoSEQ multiplex PCR; TCRdb's table is partial and in-frame only. For V, J and clone size, that table is used; D and trimming come from the DNA. The sample carries some 130,000 clones, about 85% recorded once. In germline, CDR1 is SNHLY, CDR2 FYNNEI. CDR3 length: 11 amino acids. Trimming removed 2 bases at V and 10 bases at J, with 6 bases between. The sequenced sample was peripheral blood. This sequence joins TRBV2 and TRBJ1-5; unclear D gene. The TCR was taken from a human donor in a cohort sampled during active COVID-19. CDR3 loop: CASSEPGPQHF. In nucleotides, the CDR3 is TGTGCCAGCAGTGAACCGGGACCCCAGCATTTT.